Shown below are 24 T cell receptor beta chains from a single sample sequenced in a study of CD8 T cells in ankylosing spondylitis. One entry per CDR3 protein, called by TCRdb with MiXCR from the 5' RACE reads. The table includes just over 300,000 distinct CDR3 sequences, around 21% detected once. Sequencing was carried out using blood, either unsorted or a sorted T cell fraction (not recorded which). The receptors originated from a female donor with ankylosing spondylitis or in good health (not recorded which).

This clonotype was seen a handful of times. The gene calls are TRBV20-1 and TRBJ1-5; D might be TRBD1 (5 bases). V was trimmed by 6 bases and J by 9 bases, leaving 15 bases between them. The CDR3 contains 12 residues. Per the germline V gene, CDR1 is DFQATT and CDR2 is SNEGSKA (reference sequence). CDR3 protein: CSATDRGRPQHF. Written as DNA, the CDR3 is TGCAGTGCGACAGACAGAGGCAGGCCCCAGCATTTT.

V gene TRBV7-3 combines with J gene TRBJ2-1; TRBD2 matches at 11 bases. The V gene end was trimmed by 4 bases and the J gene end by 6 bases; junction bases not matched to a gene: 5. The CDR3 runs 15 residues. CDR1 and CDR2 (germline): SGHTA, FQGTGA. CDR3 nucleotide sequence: TGTGCCAGCAGCTCTCCGGGACTAGCGGCCAATGAGCAGTTCTTC. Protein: CASSSPGLAANEQFF.

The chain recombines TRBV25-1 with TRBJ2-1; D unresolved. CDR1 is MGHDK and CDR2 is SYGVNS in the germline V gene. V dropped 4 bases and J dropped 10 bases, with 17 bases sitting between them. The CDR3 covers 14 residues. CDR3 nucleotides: TGTGCCAGCAGTGGGGGTGGTAGATCTGGGGAGCAGTTCTTC. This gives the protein CASSGGGRSGEQFF.

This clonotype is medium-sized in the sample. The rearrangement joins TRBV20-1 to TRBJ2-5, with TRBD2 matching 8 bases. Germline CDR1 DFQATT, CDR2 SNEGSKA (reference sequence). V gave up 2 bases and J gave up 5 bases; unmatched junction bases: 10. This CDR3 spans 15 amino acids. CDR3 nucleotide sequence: TGCAGTGCTAGAATGTTAGCGGGACGGGGTGAGACCCAGTACTTC. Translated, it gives CSARMLAGRGETQYF.

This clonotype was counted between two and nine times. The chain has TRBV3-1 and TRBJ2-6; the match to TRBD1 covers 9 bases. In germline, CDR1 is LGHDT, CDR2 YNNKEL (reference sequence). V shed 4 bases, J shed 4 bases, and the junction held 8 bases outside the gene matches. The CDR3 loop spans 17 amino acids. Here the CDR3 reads CASSLPGQGAGANVLTF. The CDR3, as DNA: TGTGCCAGCAGCCTTCCGGGACAGGGAGCCGGGGCCAACGTCCTGACTTTC.

CDR3 sequence: CSARPSTHEQFF. The CDR3 DNA follows: TGCAGTGCTAGGCCCTCCACCCATGAGCAGTTCTTC. The V gene is TRBV20-1, the J gene TRBJ2-1, with D uncertain. The germline gives CDR1 DFQATT, CDR2 SNEGSKA (reference sequence). The CDR3 contains 12 residues. V shed 3 bases and J shed 8 bases, with 11 bases lying between them.

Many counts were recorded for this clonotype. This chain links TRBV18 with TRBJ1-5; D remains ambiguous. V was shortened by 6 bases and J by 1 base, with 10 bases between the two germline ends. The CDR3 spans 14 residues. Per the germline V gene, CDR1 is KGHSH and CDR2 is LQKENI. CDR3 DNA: TGTGCCAGCTCCCCGACACAGAGCAATCAGCCCCAGCATTTT. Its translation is CASSPTQSNQPQHF.

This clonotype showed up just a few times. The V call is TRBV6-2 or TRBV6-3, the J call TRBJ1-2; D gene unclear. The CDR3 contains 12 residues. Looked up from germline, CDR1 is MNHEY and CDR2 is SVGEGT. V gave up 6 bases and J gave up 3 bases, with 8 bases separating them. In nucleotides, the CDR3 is TGTGCCAGCAGCCCCCAGGACTATGGCTACACCTTC. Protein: CASSPQDYGYTF.

For the CDR3, the DNA is TGTGCCAGCAGTTACAGGGTTAGCTCCTACAATGAGCAGTTCTTC. This gives the protein CASSYRVSSYNEQFF. The rearrangement joins TRBV6-2 or TRBV6-3 to TRBJ2-1; no clear D. Trimming took off 2 bases at V and 0 bases at J, with 8 bases between the two ends. Germline V CDR1 and CDR2: MNHEY, SVGEGT. CDR3 length: 15 residues.

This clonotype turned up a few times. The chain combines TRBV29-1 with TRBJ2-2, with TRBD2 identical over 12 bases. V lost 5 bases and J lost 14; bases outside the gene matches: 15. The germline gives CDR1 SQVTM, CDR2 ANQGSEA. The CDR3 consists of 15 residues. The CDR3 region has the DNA TGCAGCGTTAGACTAGCGGGAGTGGTGGGGGCGGTTCTGTTTTTT. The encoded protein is CSVRLAGVVGAVLFF.

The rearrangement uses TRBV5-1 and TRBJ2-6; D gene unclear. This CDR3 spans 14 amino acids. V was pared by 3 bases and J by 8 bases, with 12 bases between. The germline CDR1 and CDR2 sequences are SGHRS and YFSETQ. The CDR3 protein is CASSSVGLTNVLTF. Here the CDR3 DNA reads TGCGCCAGCAGCTCTGTAGGGTTGACCAACGTCCTGACTTTC. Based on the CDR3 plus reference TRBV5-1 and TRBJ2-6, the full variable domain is KAGVTQTPRYLIKTRGQQVTLSCSPISGHRSVSWYQQTPGQGLQFLFEYFSETQRNKGNFPGRFSGRQFSNSRSEMNVSTLELGDSALYLCASSSVGLTNVLTFGAGSRLTVL.

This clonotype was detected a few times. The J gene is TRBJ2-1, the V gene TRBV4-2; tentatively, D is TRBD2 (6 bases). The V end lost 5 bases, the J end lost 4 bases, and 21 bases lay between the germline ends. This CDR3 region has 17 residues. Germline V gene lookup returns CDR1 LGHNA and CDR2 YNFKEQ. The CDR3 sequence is CASSTRARGLLYNEQFF. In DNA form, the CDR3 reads TGTGCCAGCAGCACAAGGGCAAGAGGACTACTATACAATGAGCAGTTCTTC.

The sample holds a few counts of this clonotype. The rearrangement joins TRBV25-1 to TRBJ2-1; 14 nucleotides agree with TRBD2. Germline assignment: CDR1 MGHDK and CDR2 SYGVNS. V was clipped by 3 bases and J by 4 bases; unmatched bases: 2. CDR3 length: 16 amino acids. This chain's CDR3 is CASSETSGRVYNEQFF. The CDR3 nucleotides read TGTGCCAGCAGTGAGACTAGCGGGAGGGTTTACAATGAGCAGTTCTTC.

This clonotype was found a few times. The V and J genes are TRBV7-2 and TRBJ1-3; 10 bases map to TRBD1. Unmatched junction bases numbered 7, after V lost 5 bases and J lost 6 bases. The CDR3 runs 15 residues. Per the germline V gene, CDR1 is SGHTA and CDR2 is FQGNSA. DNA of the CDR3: TGTGCCAGCAGCCCGGGACAGGGGATAGTAAACACCATATATTTT. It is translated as CASSPGQGIVNTIYF.

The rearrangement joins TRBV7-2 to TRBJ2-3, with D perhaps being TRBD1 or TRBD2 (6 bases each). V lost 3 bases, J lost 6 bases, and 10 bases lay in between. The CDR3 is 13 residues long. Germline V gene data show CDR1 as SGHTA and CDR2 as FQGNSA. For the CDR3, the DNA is TGTGCCAGCAGCTTGACGGGGGCCGATACGCAGTATTTT. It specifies CASSLTGADTQYF.

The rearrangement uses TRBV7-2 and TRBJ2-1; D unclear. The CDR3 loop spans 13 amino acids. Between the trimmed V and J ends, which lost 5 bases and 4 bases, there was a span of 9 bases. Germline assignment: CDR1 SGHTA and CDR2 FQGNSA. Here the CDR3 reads CASSNGRYNEQFF. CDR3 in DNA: TGTGCCAGCAGCAACGGACGGTACAATGAGCAGTTCTTC. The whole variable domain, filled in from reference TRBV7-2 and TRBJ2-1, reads GAGVSQSPSNKVTEKGKDVELRCDPISGHTALYWYRQSLGQGLEFLIYFQGNSAPDKSGLPSDRFSAERTGGSVSTLTIQRTQQEDSAVYLCASSNGRYNEQFFGPGTRLTVL.

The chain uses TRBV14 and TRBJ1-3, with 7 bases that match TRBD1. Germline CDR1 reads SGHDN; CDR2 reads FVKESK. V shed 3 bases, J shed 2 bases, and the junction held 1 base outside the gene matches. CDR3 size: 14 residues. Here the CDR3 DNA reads TGTGCCAGCAGCCAGGACAGGACTGGAAACACCATATATTTT. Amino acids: CASSQDRTGNTIYF.

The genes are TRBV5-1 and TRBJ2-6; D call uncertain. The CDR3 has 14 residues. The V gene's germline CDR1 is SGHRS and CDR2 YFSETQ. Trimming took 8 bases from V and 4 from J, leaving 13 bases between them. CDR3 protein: CASTPNVGANVLTF. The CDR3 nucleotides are TGCGCCAGTACTCCCAATGTCGGGGCCAACGTCCTGACTTTC.

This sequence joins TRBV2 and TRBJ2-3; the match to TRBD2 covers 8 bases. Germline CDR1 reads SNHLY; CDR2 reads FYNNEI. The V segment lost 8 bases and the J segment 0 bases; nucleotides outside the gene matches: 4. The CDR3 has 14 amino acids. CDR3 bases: TGTGCCAGCCGACTAGCGCCAAGCACAGATACGCAGTATTTT. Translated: CASRLAPSTDTQYF. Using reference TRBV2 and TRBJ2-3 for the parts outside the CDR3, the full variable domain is EPEVTQTPSHQVTQMGQEVILRCVPISNHLYFYWYRQILGQKVEFLVSFYNNEISEKSEIFDDQFSVERPDGSNFTLKIRSTKLEDSAMYFCASRLAPSTDTQYFGPGTRLTVL.

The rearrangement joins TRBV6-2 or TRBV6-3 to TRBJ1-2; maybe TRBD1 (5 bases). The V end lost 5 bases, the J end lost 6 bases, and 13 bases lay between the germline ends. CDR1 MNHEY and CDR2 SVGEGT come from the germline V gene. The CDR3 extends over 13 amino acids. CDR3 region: CASSGDQGNGYTF. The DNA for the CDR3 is TGTGCCAGCAGTGGCGACCAGGGTAATGGCTACACCTTC.

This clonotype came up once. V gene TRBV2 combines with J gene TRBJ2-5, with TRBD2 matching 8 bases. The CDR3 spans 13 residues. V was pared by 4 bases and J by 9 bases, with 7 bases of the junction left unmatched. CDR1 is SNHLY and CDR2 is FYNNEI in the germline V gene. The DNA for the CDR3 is TGTGCCAGCAGTGGAGCGGGAGTTCGTCCCCAGTACTTC. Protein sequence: CASSGAGVRPQYF.

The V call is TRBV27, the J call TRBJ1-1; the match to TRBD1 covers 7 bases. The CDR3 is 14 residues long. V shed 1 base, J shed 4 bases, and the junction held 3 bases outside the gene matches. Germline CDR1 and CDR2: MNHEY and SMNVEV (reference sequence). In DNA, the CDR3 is TGTGCCAGCAGTTTATGGGGACAGACCACTGAAGCTTTCTTT. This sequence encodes CASSLWGQTTEAFF.

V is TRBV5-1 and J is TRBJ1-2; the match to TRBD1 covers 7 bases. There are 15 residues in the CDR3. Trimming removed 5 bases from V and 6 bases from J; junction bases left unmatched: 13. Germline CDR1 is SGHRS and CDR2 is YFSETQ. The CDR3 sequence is CASSENLGTVDGYTF. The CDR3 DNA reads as TGCGCCAGCAGTGAAAACCTCGGGACAGTGGATGGCTACACCTTC.

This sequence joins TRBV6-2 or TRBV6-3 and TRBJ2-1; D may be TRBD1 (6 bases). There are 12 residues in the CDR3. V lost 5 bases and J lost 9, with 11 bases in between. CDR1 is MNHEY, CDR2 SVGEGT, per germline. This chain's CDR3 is CASSSTGPEQFF. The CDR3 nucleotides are TGTGCCAGCAGTAGCACAGGGCCTGAGCAGTTCTTC.